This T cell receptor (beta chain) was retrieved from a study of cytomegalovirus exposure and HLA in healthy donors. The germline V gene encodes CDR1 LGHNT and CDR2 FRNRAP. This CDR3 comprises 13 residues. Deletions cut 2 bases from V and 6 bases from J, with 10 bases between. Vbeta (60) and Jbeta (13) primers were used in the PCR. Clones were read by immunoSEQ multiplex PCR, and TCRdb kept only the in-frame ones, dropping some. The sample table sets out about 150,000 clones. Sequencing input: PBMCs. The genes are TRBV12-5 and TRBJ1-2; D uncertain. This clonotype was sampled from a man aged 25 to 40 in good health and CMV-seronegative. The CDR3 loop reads CASGLPPGNGYTF. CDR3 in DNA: TGTGCTAGTGGTTTGCCCCCGGGGAATGGCTACACCTTC. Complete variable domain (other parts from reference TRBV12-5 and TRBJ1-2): DARVTQTPRHKVTEMGQEVTMRCQPILGHNTVFWYRQTMMQGLELLAYFRNRAPLDDSGMPKDRFSAEMPDATLATLKIQPSEPRDSAVYFCASGLPPGNGYTFGSGTRLTVV.